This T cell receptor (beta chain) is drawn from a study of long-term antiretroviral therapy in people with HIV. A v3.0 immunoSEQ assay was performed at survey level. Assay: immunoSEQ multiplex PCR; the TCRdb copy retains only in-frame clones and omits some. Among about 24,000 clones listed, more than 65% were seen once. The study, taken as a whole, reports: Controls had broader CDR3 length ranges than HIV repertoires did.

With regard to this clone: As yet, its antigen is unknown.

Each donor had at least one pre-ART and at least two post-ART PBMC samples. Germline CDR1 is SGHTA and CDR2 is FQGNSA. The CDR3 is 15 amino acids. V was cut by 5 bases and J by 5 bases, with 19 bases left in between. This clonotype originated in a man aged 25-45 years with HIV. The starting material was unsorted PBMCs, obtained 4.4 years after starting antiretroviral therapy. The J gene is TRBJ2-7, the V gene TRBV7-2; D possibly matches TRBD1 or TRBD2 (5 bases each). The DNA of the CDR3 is TGTGCCAGCAGCCTTCTCTCCGTCGGGGCCCACGAGCAGTACTTC. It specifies CASSLLSVGAHEQYF. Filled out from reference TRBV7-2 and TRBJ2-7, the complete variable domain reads GAGVSQSPSNKVTEKGKDVELRCDPISGHTALYWYRQSLGQGLEFLIYFQGNSAPDKSGLPSDRFSAERTGGSVSTLTIQRTQQEDSAVYLCASSLLSVGAHEQYFGPGTRLTVT.